Below, 20 T cell receptor beta chains from the same sample are listed, as sequenced in a study of blood T cell repertoires in COVID-19. Using immunoSEQ multiplex PCR, the repertoire was profiled, and TCRdb retains in-frame clones only, with some absent. This sample has more than 300,000 clones, with around nine tenths found just once. The sequenced sample was peripheral blood. The receptors shown here come from a woman in her late teens or twenties who had recovered from COVID-19.

The J gene is TRBJ2-1, the V gene TRBV7-9; 14 nucleotides align to TRBD2. J lost 9 bases, V lost 5 bases, and 6 bases had no gene match. Germline lookup yields CDR1 SEHNR and CDR2 FQNEAQ (reference sequence). This CDR3 region has 15 residues. The CDR3 loop reads CASSPGLAGDTEQFF. In DNA form, the CDR3 reads TGTGCCAGCAGCCCGGGACTAGCGGGAGATACTGAGCAGTTCTTC. The full variable domain, in which reference TRBV7-9 and TRBJ2-1 provide the parts outside the CDR3, is DTGVSQNPRHKITKRGQNVTFRCDPISEHNRLYWYRQTLGQGPEFLTYFQNEAQLEKSRLLSDRFSAERPKGSFSTLEIQRTEQGDSAMYLCASSPGLAGDTEQFFGPGTRLTVL.

V gene TRBV6-2 or TRBV6-3 combines with J gene TRBJ1-2, with D perhaps TRBD1 (5 bases). There are 12 residues in the CDR3. Trimming pared 5 bases from V and 5 bases from J, leaving 9 bases between. CDR1 and CDR2 from the germline V gene are MNHEY and SVGEGT. The CDR3 DNA sequence: TGTGCCAGCAGTGGACAATTATATGGCTACACCTTC. Translation: CASSGQLYGYTF.

In the case of this clone: At one boundary the junction diverges from the germline segment, which might be a read error. The V call is TRBV20-1, the J call TRBJ1-2; D perhaps matches TRBD1 (6 bases). The CDR3 length is 9 residues. The germline CDR1 and CDR2 sequences are DFQATT and SNEGSKA (reference sequence). The CDR3, as DNA: TGCAGTGCTAAACCGGGACACCACTTC. This encodes CSAKPGHHF.

The V call is TRBV14, the J call TRBJ1-1; 8 nucleotides match TRBD1. Germline V gene lookup returns CDR1 SGHDN and CDR2 FVKESK. The CDR3 spans 18 residues. Trimming removed 4 bases from V and 1 base from J; junction bases left unmatched: 14. CDR3 coding DNA: TGTGCCAGCAGCCCCCCACTAGGGATGGGGACAGGGAACACTGAAGCTTTCTTT. Translation: CASSPPLGMGTGNTEAFF.

This chain connects TRBV3-1 (or the pseudogene TRBV3-2) to TRBJ2-1, with 8 bases matching TRBD2. V gave up 3 bases and J gave up 0 bases; unmatched junction bases: 4. This CDR3 spans 16 amino acids. Germline V CDR1 and CDR2: LGHDT, YNNKEL (reference sequence). The CDR3, as DNA: TGTGCCAGCAGCCAGTTAGCGGGAAGCTCCTACAATGAGCAGTTCTTC. Its protein is CASSQLAGSSYNEQFF.

This rearrangement joins TRBV5-1 to TRBJ2-5, with 7 bases that match TRBD2. The CDR3 sequence is 18 residues long. Per the germline V gene, CDR1 is SGHRS and CDR2 is YFSETQ. Germline trimming cut 2 bases from V and 4 bases from J; bases unmatched to any gene: 17. The CDR3 region has the DNA TGCGCCAGCAGCTTTGCGCATTCTCGGGGGGTTACCAGAGAGACCCAGTACTTC. This gives the protein CASSFAHSRGVTRETQYF.

The gene calls are TRBV3-1 (or the pseudogene TRBV3-2) and TRBJ2-1; no clear D. Trimming removed 0 bases at V and 8 bases at J, with 11 bases between. This CDR3 is 14 amino acids long. Germline loops: CDR1 LGHDT, CDR2 YNNKEL (reference sequence). In DNA form, the CDR3 reads TGTGCCAGCAGCCAAGATGATAGATACCATGAGCAGTTCTTC. Protein sequence: CASSQDDRYHEQFF.

This clone occurred once. The chain couples TRBV29-1 to TRBJ1-1, with 8 nucleotides matching TRBD1. The J segment lost 4 bases and the V segment lost 2 bases, leaving 12 bases of the junction unmatched. From germline, CDR1 is SQVTM and CDR2 ANQGSEA. The CDR3 sequence is 16 residues long. CDR3 protein: CSVELIRQGRTTEAFF. In DNA, the CDR3 is TGCAGCGTTGAACTAATCCGACAGGGGAGGACCACTGAAGCTTTCTTT.

The gene calls are TRBV10-2 and TRBJ2-2, with D possibly TRBD2 on 6 matching bases. This CDR3 has 14 residues. Germline CDR1 and CDR2: WSHSY and SAAADI. Between the trimmed V and J ends, which lost 8 bases and 5 bases, there was a span of 15 bases. This chain's CDR3 is CASDSGMGTGELFF. CDR3 DNA sequence: TGCGCCAGCGATAGCGGTATGGGGACCGGGGAGCTGTTTTTT.

Here the CDR3 reads CASSFRTAYGYTF. The CDR3 coding sequence is TGTGCCAGCAGTTTTAGGACTGCCTATGGCTACACCTTC. The chain couples TRBV28 to TRBJ1-2; D gene ambiguous. Germline CDR1 reads MDHEN; CDR2 reads SYDVKM. This CDR3 is 13 amino acids long. The V end was cut by 3 bases, the J end by 4 bases, with 9 bases between.

The chain recombines TRBV7-9 with TRBJ1-1; TRBD1 might be the D (5 bases). Per the germline V gene, CDR1 is SEHNR and CDR2 is FQNEAQ (reference sequence). The CDR3 loop spans 14 amino acids. Trimming took 0 bases from V and 4 from J, leaving 9 bases between them. The DNA of the CDR3 is TGTGCCAGCAGCTTAGCGTCCGGGGGCACTGAAGCTTTCTTT. Encoded protein: CASSLASGGTEAFF.

This clone was observed a few times. CDR3 protein: CASRLTGTGARNTIYF. The CDR3 nucleotides read TGTGCCAGCAGGTTGACCGGGACAGGGGCGAGGAACACCATATATTTT. The rearrangement links TRBV5-6 to TRBJ1-3; 10 bases are a match to TRBD1. The ends lost 5 bases at V and 7 bases at J; junction bases unmatched: 12. The germline V gene encodes CDR1 SGHDT and CDR2 YYEEEE. The CDR3 totals 16 residues.

The chain combines TRBV11-2 with TRBJ1-1; no clear D. This CDR3 contains 14 residues. Germline CDR1 and CDR2: SGHAT and FQNNGV. V was shortened by 0 bases and J by 4 bases, with 9 bases between the two germline ends. CDR3 loop: CASSLEVGSTEAFF. The CDR3 DNA follows: TGTGCCAGCAGCTTAGAAGTCGGGTCCACTGAAGCTTTCTTT.

This chain uses TRBV24-1 with TRBJ2-1; D call uncertain. The CDR3 spans 16 residues. The germline V and J ends were trimmed by 4 bases and 8 bases, with 20 bases remaining between them. In germline, CDR1 is KGHDR, CDR2 SFDVKD. CDR3 nucleotide sequence: TGTGCCACCAGTGAACTCAGGCGTACCTCTATAGATGAGCAGTTCTTC. Amino acids: CATSELRRTSIDEQFF.

This chain joins TRBV13 and TRBJ1-1; TRBD1 matches 7 bases. Germline CDR1 reads PRHDT; CDR2 reads FYEKMQ (reference sequence). The CDR3 consists of 15 residues. V lost 2 bases to trimming and J lost 4 bases; unmatched junction nucleotides: 7. CDR3 residues: CASSLTPGGITEAFF. The CDR3 bases are TGTGCCAGCAGCTTAACCCCAGGGGGGATCACTGAAGCTTTCTTT.

This rearrangement joins TRBV7-2 to TRBJ2-5; TRBD2 is a possible D gene (6 bases). V lost 4 bases to trimming and J lost 4 bases, with 16 bases between them. Looked up from germline, CDR1 is SGHTA and CDR2 is FQGNSA. The CDR3 loop spans 15 amino acids. The DNA of the CDR3 is TGTGCCAGCAGCTACCTGACTAGATCGGGAGAGACCCAGTACTTC. Its translation is CASSYLTRSGETQYF.

This clone came up a few times. This chain joins TRBV7-8 and TRBJ1-2; TRBD1 aligns across 8 bases. CDR1 is SGHVS, CDR2 FQNEAQ, per germline. V shed 1 base, J shed 6 bases, and the junction held 10 bases outside the gene matches. The CDR3 extends over 16 amino acids. The CDR3 coding sequence is TGTGCCAGCAGCTTAGTCCGGACAGGGTTCGGAAATGGCTACACCTTC. This translates into CASSLVRTGFGNGYTF. The whole variable domain, filled in from reference TRBV7-8 and TRBJ1-2, reads GAGVSQSPRYKVAKRGQDVALRCDPISGHVSLFWYQQALGQGPEFLTYFQNEAQLDKSGLPSDRFFAERPEGSVSTLKIQRTQQEDSAVYLCASSLVRTGFGNGYTFGSGTRLTVV.

About this clone itself: In the same sample, other DNA sequences code for this CDR3. V gene TRBV9 combines with J gene TRBJ1-2, with D unclear. The CDR3 is 14 residues long. V lost 2 bases and J 5 bases, leaving 13 bases between the germline ends. From germline, CDR1 is SGDLS and CDR2 YYNGEE. The CDR3 DNA sequence: TGTGCCAGCAGCGTTGGAGGTATTGGGTATGGCTACACCTTC. Its translation is CASSVGGIGYGYTF.

The V call is TRBV6-2 or TRBV6-3, the J call TRBJ2-7, with D tentatively TRBD1 (6 bases). V lost 5 bases and J lost 9, with 23 bases in between. The CDR3 has 15 residues. Germline values: CDR1 MNHEY, CDR2 SVGEGT. The CDR3 sequence: CASSPRYRVRVRQYV. CDR3 nucleotides: TGTGCCAGCAGTCCCCGATACAGGGTTCGGGTCCGGCAGTACGTC.

This clone has just a few counts. This chain links TRBV30 with TRBJ2-1; possible D gene TRBD2, 5 bases. Germline CDR1 is GTSNPN and CDR2 is SVGIG (reference sequence). CDR3 length: 16 residues. V gave up 4 bases and J gave up 5 bases, with 21 bases separating them. CDR3 nucleotide sequence: TGTGCCTGGAAACCCCCACCTAGCTGGTCGGACAATGAGCAGTTCTTC. Translation: CAWKPPPSWSDNEQFF.